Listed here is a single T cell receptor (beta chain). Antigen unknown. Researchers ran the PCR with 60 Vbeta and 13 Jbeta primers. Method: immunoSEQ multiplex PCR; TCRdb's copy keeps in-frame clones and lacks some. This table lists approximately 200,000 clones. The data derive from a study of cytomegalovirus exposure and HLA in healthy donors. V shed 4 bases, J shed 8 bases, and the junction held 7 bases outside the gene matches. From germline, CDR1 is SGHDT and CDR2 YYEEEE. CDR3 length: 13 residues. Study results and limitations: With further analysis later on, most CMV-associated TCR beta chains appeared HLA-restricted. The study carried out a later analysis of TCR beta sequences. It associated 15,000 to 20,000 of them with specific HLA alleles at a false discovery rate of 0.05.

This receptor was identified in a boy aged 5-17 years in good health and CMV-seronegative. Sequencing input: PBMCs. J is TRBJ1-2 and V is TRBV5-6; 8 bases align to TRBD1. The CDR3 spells CASSTGQGEGYTF. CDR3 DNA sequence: TGTGCCAGCAGCACCGGACAGGGAGAAGGCTACACCTTC.